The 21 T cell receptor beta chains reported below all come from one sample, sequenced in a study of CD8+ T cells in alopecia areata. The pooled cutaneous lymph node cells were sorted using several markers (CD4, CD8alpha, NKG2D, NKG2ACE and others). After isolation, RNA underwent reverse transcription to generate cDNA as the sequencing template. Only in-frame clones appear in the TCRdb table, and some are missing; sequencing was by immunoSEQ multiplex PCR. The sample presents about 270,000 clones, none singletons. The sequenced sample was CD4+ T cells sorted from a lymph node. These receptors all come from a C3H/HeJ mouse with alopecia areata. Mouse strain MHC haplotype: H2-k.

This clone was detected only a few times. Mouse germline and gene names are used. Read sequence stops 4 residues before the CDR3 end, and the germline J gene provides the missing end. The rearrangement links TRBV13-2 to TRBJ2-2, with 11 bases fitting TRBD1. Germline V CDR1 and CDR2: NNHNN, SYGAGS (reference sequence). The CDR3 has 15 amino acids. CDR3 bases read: TGTGCCAGCGGTGACCGGACAGGGGGCTTCGGG. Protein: CASGDRTGGFG. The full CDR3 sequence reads CASGDRTGGFGQLYF.

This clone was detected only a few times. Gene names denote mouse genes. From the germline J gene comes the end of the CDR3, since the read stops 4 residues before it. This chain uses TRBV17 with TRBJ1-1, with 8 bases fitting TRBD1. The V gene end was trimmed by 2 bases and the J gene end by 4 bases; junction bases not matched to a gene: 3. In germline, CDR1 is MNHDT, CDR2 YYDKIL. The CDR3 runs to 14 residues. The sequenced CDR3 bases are TGTGCTAGCAGTAGACAGGGGGCGGGCACA. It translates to CASSRQGAGT. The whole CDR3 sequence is CASSRQGAGTEVFF.

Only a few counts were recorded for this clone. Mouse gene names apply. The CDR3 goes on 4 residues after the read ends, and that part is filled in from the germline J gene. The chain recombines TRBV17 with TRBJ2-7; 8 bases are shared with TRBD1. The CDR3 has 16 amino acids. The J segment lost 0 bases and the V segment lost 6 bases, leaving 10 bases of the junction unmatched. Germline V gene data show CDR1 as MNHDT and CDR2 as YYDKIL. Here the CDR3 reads CASSPSPGGFSYEQYF. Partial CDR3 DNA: TGTGCTAGCAGCCCCTCTCCAGGGGGCTTCTCCTAT.

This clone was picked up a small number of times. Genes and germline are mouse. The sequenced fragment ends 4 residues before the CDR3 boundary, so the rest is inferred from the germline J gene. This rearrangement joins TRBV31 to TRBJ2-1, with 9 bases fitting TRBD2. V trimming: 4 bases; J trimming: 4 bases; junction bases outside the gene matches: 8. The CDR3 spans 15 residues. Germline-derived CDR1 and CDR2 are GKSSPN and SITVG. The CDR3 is CAWTTVLGGYAEQFF. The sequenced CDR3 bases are TGTGCCTGGACCACTGTACTGGGGGGATATGCT.

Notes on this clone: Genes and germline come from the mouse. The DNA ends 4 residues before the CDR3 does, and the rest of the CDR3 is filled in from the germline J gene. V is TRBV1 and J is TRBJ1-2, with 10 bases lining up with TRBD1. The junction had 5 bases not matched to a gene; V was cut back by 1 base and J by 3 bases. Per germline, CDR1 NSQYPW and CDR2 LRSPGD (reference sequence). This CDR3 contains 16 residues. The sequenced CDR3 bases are TGCACCTGCAGTGCAGGACAGGGGGCGCGGGACTCC. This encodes CTCSAGQGARDS. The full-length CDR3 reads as CTCSAGQGARDSDYTF.

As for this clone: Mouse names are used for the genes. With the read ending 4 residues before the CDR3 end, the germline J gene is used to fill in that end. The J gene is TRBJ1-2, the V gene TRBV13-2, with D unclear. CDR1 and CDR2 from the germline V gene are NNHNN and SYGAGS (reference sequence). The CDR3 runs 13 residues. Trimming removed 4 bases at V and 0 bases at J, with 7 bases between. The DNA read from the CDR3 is TGTGCCAGCGGTTACAAATCAAACTCC. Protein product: CASGYKSNS. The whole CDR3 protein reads CASGYKSNSDYTF.

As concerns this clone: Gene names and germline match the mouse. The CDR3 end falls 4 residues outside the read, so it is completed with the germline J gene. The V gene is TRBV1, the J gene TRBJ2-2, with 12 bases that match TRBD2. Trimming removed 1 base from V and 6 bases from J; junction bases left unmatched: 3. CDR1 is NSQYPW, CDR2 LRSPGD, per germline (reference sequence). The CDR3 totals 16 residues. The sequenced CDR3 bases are TGCACCTGCAGTGCAGGGGGACTGGGGGGACCCGGG. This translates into CTCSAGGLGGPG. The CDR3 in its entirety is CTCSAGGLGGPGQLYF.

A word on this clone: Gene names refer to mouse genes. Partial CDR3 DNA: TGTGCCAGCGGTGAGGGGACAGGGGGAAACACA. Translation: CASGEGTGGNT. The full CDR3 is CASGEGTGGNTEVFF. V usage is TRBV13-2 and J usage is TRBJ1-1, with 11 bases lining up with TRBD1. Coverage ceases 4 residues before the CDR3 finishes, and the germline J gene fills in the end. V dropped 2 bases and J dropped 1; count of bases not matched to a gene: 1. CDR3 length: 15 residues. Germline values: CDR1 NNHNN, CDR2 SYGAGS (reference sequence).

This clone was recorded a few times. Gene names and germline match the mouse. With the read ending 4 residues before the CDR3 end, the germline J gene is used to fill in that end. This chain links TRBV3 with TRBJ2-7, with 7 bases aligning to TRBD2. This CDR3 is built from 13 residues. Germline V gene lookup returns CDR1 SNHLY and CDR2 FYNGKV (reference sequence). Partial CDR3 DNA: TGTGCCAGCAGCTTGGGGGGGGGTTAT. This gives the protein CASSLGGGY. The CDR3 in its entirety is CASSLGGGYEQYF. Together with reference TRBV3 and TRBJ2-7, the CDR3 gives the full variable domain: GPKVLQIPSHQIIDMGQMVTLNCDPVSNHLYFYWYKQILGQQMEFLVNFYNGKVMEKSKLFKDQFSVERPDGSYFTLKIQPTALEDSAVYFCASSLGGGYEQYFGPGTRLTVL.

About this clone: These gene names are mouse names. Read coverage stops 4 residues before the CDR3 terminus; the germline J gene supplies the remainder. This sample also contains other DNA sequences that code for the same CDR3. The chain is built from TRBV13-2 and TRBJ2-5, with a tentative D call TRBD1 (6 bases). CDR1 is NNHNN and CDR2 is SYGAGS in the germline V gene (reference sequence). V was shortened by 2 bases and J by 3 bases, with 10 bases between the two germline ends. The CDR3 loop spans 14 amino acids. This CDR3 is CASGEGTPQDTQYF. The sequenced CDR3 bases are TGTGCCAGCGGTGAAGGGACACCTCAAGAC.

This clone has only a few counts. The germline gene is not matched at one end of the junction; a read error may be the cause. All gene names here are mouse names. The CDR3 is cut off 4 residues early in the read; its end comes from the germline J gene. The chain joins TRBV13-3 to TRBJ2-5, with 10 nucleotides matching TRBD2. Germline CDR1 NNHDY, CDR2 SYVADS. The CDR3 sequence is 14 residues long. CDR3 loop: CASSDGLGEDTQYF. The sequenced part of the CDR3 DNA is TGTGCCAGCAGCGATGGACTGGGGGAGGAC. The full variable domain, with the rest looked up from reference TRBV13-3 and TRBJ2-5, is EAAVTQSPRSKVAVTGGKVTLSCHQTNNHDYMYWYRQDTGHGLRLIHYSYVADSTEKGDIPDGYKASRPSQENFSLILELASLSQTAVYFCASSDGLGEDTQYFGPGTRLLVL.

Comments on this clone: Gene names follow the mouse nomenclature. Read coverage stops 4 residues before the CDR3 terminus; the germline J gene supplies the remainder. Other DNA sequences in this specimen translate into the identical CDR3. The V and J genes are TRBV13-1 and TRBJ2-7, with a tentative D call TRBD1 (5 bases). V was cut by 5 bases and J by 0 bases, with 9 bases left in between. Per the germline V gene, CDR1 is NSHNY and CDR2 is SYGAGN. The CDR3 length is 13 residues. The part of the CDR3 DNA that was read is TGTGCCAGCAGGGGAGGGGTCTCCTAT. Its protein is CASRGGVSY. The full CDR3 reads CASRGGVSYEQYF.

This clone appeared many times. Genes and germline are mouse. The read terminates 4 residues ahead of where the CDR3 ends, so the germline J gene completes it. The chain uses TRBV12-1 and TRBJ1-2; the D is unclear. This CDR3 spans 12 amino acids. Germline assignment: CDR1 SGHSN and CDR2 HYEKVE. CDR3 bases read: TGTGCCAGCTCTCTCAGGGTTTCC. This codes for CASSLRVS. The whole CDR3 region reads CASSLRVSDYTF.

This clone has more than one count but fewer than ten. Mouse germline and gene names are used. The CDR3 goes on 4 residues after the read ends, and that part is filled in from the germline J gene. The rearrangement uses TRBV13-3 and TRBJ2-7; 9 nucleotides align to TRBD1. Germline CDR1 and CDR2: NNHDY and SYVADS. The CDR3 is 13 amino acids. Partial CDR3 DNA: TGTGCCAGCAGTCACAGGGGGCGCGAT. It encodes CASSHRGRD. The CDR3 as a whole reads CASSHRGRDEQYF.

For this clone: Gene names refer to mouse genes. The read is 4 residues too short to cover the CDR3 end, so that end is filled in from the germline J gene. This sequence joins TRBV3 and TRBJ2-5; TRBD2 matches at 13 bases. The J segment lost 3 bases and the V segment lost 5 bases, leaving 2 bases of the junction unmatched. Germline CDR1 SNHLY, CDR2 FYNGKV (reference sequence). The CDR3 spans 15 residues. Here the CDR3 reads CASSRTGGAQDTQYF. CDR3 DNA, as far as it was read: TGTGCCAGCAGCCGGACTGGGGGGGCGCAAGAC.

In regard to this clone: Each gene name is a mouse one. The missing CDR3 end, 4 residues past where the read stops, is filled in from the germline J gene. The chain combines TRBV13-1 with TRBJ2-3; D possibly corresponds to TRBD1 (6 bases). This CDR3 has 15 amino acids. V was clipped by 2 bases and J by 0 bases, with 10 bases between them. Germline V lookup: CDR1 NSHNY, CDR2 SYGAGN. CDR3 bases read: TGTGCCAGCAGTGACAGGGGCTTGAGTGCAGAA. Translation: CASSDRGLSAE. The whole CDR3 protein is CASSDRGLSAETLYF.

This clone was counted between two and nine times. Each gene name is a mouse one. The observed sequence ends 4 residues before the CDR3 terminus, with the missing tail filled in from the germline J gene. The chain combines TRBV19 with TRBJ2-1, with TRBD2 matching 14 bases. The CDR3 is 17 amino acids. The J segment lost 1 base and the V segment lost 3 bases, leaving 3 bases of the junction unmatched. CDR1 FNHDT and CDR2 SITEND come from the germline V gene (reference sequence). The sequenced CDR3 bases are TGTGCCAGCAGTACCGGGACTGGGGGGGCCAACTATGCT. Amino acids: CASSTGTGGANYA. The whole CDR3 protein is CASSTGTGGANYAEQFF.

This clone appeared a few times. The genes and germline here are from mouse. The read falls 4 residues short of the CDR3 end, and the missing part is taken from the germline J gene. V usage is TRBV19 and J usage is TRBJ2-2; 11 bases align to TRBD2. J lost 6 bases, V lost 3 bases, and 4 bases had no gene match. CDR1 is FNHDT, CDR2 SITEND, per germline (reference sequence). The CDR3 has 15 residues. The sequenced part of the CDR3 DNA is TGTGCCAGCAGTAGTGGGACTGGGGGACCCGGG. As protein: CASSSGTGGPG. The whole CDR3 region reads CASSSGTGGPGQLYF. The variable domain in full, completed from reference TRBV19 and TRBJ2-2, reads GGIITQTPKFLIGQEGQKLTLKCQQNFNHDTMYWYRQDSGKGLRLIYYSITENDLQKGDLSEGYDASREKKSSFSLTVTSAQKNEMAVFLCASSSGTGGPGQLYFGEGSKLTVL.

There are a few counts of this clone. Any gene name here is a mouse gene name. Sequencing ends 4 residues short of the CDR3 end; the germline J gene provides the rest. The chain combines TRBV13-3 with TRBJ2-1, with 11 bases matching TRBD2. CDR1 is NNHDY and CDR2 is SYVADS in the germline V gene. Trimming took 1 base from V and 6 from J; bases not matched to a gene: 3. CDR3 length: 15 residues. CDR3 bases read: TGTGCCAGCAGTGATACTGGGGGGGCTTTTGCT. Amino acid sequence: CASSDTGGAFA. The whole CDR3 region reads CASSDTGGAFAEQFF.

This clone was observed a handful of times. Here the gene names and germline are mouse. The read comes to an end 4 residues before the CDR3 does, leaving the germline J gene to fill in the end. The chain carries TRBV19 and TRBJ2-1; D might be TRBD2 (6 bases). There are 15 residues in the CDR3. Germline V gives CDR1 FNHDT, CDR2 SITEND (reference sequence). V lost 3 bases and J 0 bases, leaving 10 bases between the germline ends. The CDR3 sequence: CASSKRLVNYAEQFF. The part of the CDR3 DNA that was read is TGTGCCAGCAGTAAACGACTGGTTAACTATGCT.

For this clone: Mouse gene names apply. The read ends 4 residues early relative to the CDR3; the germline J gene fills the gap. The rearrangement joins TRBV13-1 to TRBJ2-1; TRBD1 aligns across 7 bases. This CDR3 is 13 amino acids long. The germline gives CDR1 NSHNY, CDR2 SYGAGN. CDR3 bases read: TGTGCCAGCAGTGATTCACAGGGGTCT. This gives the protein CASSDSQGS. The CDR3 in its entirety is CASSDSQGSEQFF.